This T cell receptor beta chain is drawn from a study of blood T cell repertoires in COVID-19. Study summary: Samples taken during acute and convalescent COVID-19 were collected in the United States, Italy and Spain.

In the authors' methods: Amplification of reference gene primers provided the estimated nucleated cell counts. TCRdb keeps only in-frame clones here, not all; method: immunoSEQ multiplex PCR. That table is the source of V, J and clone size, and D and trimming were worked out from the DNA. The sample includes 470,000 or so clones, approximately 85% of them seen just once. The germline gives CDR1 DFQATT, CDR2 SNEGSKA (reference sequence). V lost 3 bases to trimming and J lost 10 bases, with 12 bases between them. This CDR3 has 11 residues. The receptor's source is a human donor in a cohort sampled during active COVID-19. The sequenced sample consisted of peripheral blood. The chain recombines TRBV20-1 with TRBJ1-1; a possible D gene is TRBD1 (5 bases). The CDR3 sequence is CSASADRGAFF. CDR3 coding DNA: TGCAGTGCTAGTGCCGACAGAGGAGCTTTCTTT.